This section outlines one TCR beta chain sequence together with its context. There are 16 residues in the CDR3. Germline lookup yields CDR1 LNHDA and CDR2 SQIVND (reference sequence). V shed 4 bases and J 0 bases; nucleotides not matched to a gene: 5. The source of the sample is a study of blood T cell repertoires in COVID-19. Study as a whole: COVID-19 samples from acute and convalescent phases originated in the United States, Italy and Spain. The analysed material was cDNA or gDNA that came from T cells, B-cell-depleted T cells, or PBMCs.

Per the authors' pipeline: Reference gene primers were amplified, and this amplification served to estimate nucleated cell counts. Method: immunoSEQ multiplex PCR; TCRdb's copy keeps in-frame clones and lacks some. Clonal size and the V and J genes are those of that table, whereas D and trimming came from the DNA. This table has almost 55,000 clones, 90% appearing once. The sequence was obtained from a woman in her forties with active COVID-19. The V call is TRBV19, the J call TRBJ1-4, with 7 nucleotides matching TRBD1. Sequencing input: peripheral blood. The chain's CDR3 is CASSTGTAATNEKLFF. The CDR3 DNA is TGTGCCAGTAGTACGGGGACAGCCGCAACTAATGAAAAACTGTTTTTT.